This T cell receptor beta chain was obtained from a study of radiotherapy plus CTLA-4 blockade in lung cancer. Germline CDR1 SGHDN, CDR2 FVKESK. The V gene lost 2 bases and the J gene lost 5 bases, with 10 bases spanning the gap. The CDR3 runs to 13 residues. Measured with immunoSEQ multiplex PCR; TCRdb has only the in-frame clones, and not every one. The sample has roughly 130,000 clones, 70% to 90% seen once. This clone has more than one count but fewer than ten. This TCR was sampled from a human donor with non-small cell lung cancer that progressed on radiotherapy plus ipilimumab. The material sequenced was peripheral blood, taken from a patient treated with radiotherapy plus ipilimumab. V gene TRBV14 combines with J gene TRBJ2-7, with TRBD2 as a possible D gene (5 bases). The CDR3 nucleotides are TGTGCCAGCAGCCAAAACCTCGGGAACGAGCAGTACTTC. It translates to CASSQNLGNEQYF. Variable domain in full (rest from reference TRBV14 and TRBJ2-7): EAGVTQFPSHSVIEKGQTVTLRCDPISGHDNLYWYRRVMGKEIKFLLHFVKESKQDESGMPNNRFLAERTGGTYSTLKVQPAELEDSGVYFCASSQNLGNEQYFGPGTRLTVT.